The clone carrying this T cell receptor (beta chain) was detected only once. Between the trimmed V and J ends, which lost 2 bases and 4 bases, there was a span of 17 bases. The CDR3 runs to 16 residues. Germline-derived CDR1 and CDR2 are GTSNPN and SVGIG (reference sequence). The data originate from a study of blood T cell repertoires in COVID-19. Background on the study: Researchers got acute and convalescent COVID-19 samples from the United States, Italy and Spain. In each case, the material was cDNA or gDNA derived from T cells, B-cell-depleted T cells, or PBMCs.

Participants' own reports of clinical history determined their cohort assignment. Per the original data handling: By means of reference gene primer amplification, nucleated cell counts were estimated. Profiling relied on immunoSEQ multiplex PCR, and the TCRdb table lists in-frame clones only, not all of them. The D gene and trimming were derived from the DNA, and the V and J assignments and clone size from that table. The sample holds about 200,000 clones, around 85% seen once. The chain couples TRBV30 to TRBJ2-2; TRBD2 might be the D (7 bases). Sample: PBMCs or T cells enriched from blood (not recorded which). The sequence derives from a middle-aged man who had recovered from COVID-19. CDR3 residues: CAWSTNFGGPTGELFF. CDR3 bases: TGTGCCTGGAGTACCAACTTCGGGGGGCCCACCGGGGAGCTGTTTTTT.